This entry lists 31 T cell receptor beta chains sequenced from one sample in a study of cytomegalovirus exposure and HLA in healthy donors (dated by TCRdb to 2016 to 2017). Libraries were prepared through the immunoSEQ multiplex PCR assay. The multiplex PCR relied on a mix of 60 forward primers for TCR Vbeta segments and 13 reverse primers for TCR Jbeta segments. TCRdb provides this immuneACCESS table in a form limited to in-frame rearrangements. Some clones are lacking; in checked studies, under half of them reflect an unresolved V gene, and why the rest are absent is not known. This sample has roughly 100,000 clones in its table, and over 80% of those were observed once. The ten largest clones add up to approximately 4% of the sample. Sample: PBMCs. Receptors were obtained from a female donor in good health and CMV-seropositive.

The V and J genes are TRBV5-6 and TRBJ2-6, with a weak D call TRBD2 (5 bases). This CDR3 contains 17 residues. Per the germline V gene, CDR1 is SGHDT and CDR2 is YYEEEE. V dropped 0 bases and J dropped 0 bases, with 10 bases sitting between them. CDR3 loop: CASSLAGFDSGANVLTF. In DNA, the CDR3 is TGTGCCAGCAGCTTGGCGGGGTTTGACTCTGGGGCCAACGTCCTGACTTTC.

This CDR3 reads CASSYPRGGVAKNIQYF. CDR3 DNA: TGTGCCAGCAGCTACCCTCGGGGTGGGGTAGCCAAAAACATTCAGTACTTC. The chain recombines TRBV7-8 with TRBJ2-4, with a possible D match to TRBD2 (5 bases). Per germline, CDR1 SGHVS and CDR2 FQNEAQ. V lost 4 bases, J lost 0 bases, and 16 bases lay in between. The CDR3 spans 17 residues.

This chain connects TRBV6-5 to TRBJ1-6; D ambiguous. Trimming took 8 bases from V and 4 from J, leaving 9 bases between them. This CDR3 has 13 amino acids. The germline CDR1 and CDR2 sequences are MNHEY and SVGAGI. The CDR3 loop reads CASRSGYNSPLHF. DNA of the CDR3: TGTGCCAGCCGCTCGGGGTATAATTCACCCCTCCACTTT.

This rearrangement joins TRBV6-1 to TRBJ2-4, with 9 bases matching TRBD1. This CDR3 contains 17 residues. Trimming removed 4 bases from V and 5 bases from J; junction bases left unmatched: 12. Per germline, CDR1 MNHNS and CDR2 SASEGT. In DNA form, the CDR3 reads TGTGCCAGCAGTGCCCTCTCCCGGGACAGGGCTGAAAACATTCAGTACTTC. Its translation is CASSALSRDRAENIQYF.

V gene TRBV2 combines with J gene TRBJ2-1; D may be TRBD1 (7 bases). Trimming removed 6 bases at V and 4 bases at J, with 13 bases between. The CDR3 sequence is 14 residues long. Per the germline V gene, CDR1 is SNHLY and CDR2 is FYNNEI. The CDR3, as DNA: TGTGCCAGCAGGAGGAGGGGGCTATACAATGAGCAGTTCTTC. Amino acid sequence: CASRRRGLYNEQFF.

The rearrangement joins TRBV7-6 to TRBJ1-1; 7 bases are shared with TRBD1. From germline, CDR1 is SGHVS and CDR2 FNYEAQ. The length of the CDR3 is 17 residues. The V segment lost 5 bases and the J segment 0 bases; nucleotides outside the gene matches: 12. The CDR3 nucleotides are TGTGCCAGCAGCCGACCCCTGGGACAGCAGTTGAACACTGAAGCTTTCTTT. Its protein is CASSRPLGQQLNTEAFF. The variable domain in full, completed from reference TRBV7-6 and TRBJ1-1, reads GAGVSQSPRYKVTKRGQDVALRCDPISGHVSLYWYRQALGQGPEFLTYFNYEAQQDKSGLPNDRFSAERPEGSISTLTIQRTEQRDSAMYRCASSRPLGQQLNTEAFFGQGTRLTVV.

The chain has TRBV28 and TRBJ2-7, with TRBD1 as a possible D gene (6 bases). The CDR3 has 17 residues. Germline CDR1 MDHEN, CDR2 SYDVKM. V lost 3 bases and J lost 1, with 19 bases in between. The CDR3 region is CASSFRRGITISYEQYF. CDR3 in DNA: TGTGCCAGCAGTTTTCGCAGGGGTATTACTATTTCCTACGAGCAGTACTTC.

The chain is built from TRBV19 and TRBJ1-3; no reliable D call. V lost 3 bases and J 8 bases, leaving 11 bases between the germline ends. Per germline, CDR1 LNHDA and CDR2 SQIVND (reference sequence). The CDR3 runs to 13 residues. The CDR3 protein is CASSMSGTDTIYF. CDR3 DNA: TGTGCCAGTAGTATGTCGGGTACGGACACCATATATTTT.

The chain recombines TRBV28 with TRBJ1-1, with D perhaps TRBD1 (6 bases). This CDR3 region has 16 residues. Looked up from germline, CDR1 is MDHEN and CDR2 is SYDVKM. Trimming removed 6 bases at V and 1 base at J, with 18 bases between. The DNA for the CDR3 is TGTGCCAGCAGCACTATCTGGGGGGGACAGAACACTGAAGCTTTCTTT. This codes for CASSTIWGGQNTEAFF.

This rearrangement joins TRBV4-2 to TRBJ2-3; 9 bases line up with TRBD1. Germline values: CDR1 LGHNA, CDR2 YNFKEQ. The V gene end was trimmed by 1 base and the J gene end by 3 bases; junction bases not matched to a gene: 5. The CDR3 is 16 amino acids. In nucleotides, the CDR3 is TGTGCCAGCAGCCAAGCTTGGACAGGGGTTACAGATACGCAGTATTTT. Its protein is CASSQAWTGVTDTQYF.

The chain combines TRBV29-1 with TRBJ1-1; a weak D match, TRBD1 (6 bases). This CDR3 contains 13 residues. The V end was cut by 4 bases, the J end by 3 bases, with 12 bases between. Germline V lookup: CDR1 SQVTM, CDR2 ANQGSEA. The CDR3 DNA reads as TGCAGCGTTGGACGGGGGGGCGACACTGAAGCTTTCTTT. It encodes CSVGRGGDTEAFF.

The rearrangement links TRBV7-9 to TRBJ1-2; 9 bases match TRBD1. CDR1 and CDR2 from the germline V gene are SEHNR and FQNEAQ (reference sequence). The ends lost 4 bases at V and 5 bases at J; junction bases unmatched: 5. The CDR3 contains 14 residues. The CDR3: CASSSLQGAYGYTF. The CDR3 nucleotides read TGTGCCAGCAGCTCCCTACAGGGGGCGTATGGCTACACCTTC.

The chain is built from TRBV9 and TRBJ2-5; possibly TRBD2 for D (5 bases). The V end was cut by 3 bases, the J end by 2 bases, with 14 bases between. This CDR3 contains 15 residues. Germline V gene sequence: CDR1 SGDLS, CDR2 YYNGEE. CDR3 protein: CASSERQLPQETQYF. CDR3 DNA: TGTGCCAGCAGCGAGCGGCAACTCCCACAAGAGACCCAGTACTTC.

The rearrangement uses TRBV6-5 and TRBJ2-4; tentatively, D is TRBD1 (6 bases). CDR1 and CDR2 (germline): MNHEY, SVGAGI. This CDR3 has 13 amino acids. V was pared by 7 bases and J by 4 bases, with 11 bases between. This chain's CDR3 is CASTTGPKNIQYF. CDR3 sequence (DNA): TGTGCCAGCACTACAGGGCCAAAAAACATTCAGTACTTC.

The chain links TRBV30 to TRBJ2-3; TRBD2 agrees at 10 bases. Trimming at V came to 0 bases and at J to 5 bases, leaving 11 bases not matched to a gene. Germline assignment: CDR1 GTSNPN and CDR2 SVGIG (reference sequence). CDR3 length: 17 residues. CDR3 sequence reads: CAWSVNLLAGGRDTQYF. The CDR3 DNA follows: TGTGCCTGGAGTGTGAATCTTTTAGCGGGAGGAAGAGATACGCAGTATTTT.

This clone was found once. V gene TRBV10-3 combines with J gene TRBJ2-1; 14 bases fit TRBD2. Trimming cost V 6 bases and J 1 base; bases outside gene matches: 5. CDR1 ENHRY and CDR2 SYGVKD come from the germline V gene. The CDR3 sequence is 17 residues long. For the CDR3, the DNA is TGTGCCATCAGGGGACTAGCGGGGGAGTCATCCTACAATGAGCAGTTCTTC. It specifies CAIRGLAGESSYNEQFF.

The V call is TRBV6-5, the J call TRBJ1-2; perhaps TRBD1 as D (5 bases). Deletions cut 7 bases from V and 1 base from J, with 10 bases between. This CDR3 region has 13 residues. CDR1 and CDR2 from the germline V gene are MNHEY and SVGAGI. The CDR3 DNA sequence: TGTGCCAGCACCCCGACAGTTAACTATGGCTACACCTTC. Translated, it gives CASTPTVNYGYTF.

This chain uses TRBV5-6 with TRBJ2-5; 8 positions agree with TRBD1. Germline V CDR1 and CDR2: SGHDT, YYEEEE. V shed 4 bases, J shed 5 bases, and the junction held 7 bases outside the gene matches. The CDR3 contains 14 residues. Here the CDR3 DNA reads TGTGCCAGCAGCGTCCTGACAGGGGTGGAGACCCAGTACTTC. It codes for CASSVLTGVETQYF.

The rearrangement uses TRBV19 and TRBJ2-7, with a weak D call TRBD1 (6 bases). The germline CDR1 and CDR2 sequences are LNHDA and SQIVND (reference sequence). CDR3 size: 13 residues. V gave up 4 bases and J gave up 5 bases, with 12 bases separating them. DNA of the CDR3: TGTGCCAGTAGTACTAATGACAGGAACGAGCAGTACTTC. Its translation: CASSTNDRNEQYF.

This sequence joins TRBV4-2 and TRBJ1-5, with a possible D match to TRBD1 (6 bases). With 2 bases removed from V and 5 bases from J, the gap between germline ends came to 7 bases. CDR1 is LGHNA, CDR2 YNFKEQ, per germline. CDR3 length equals 13 residues. In DNA, the CDR3 is TGTGCCAGCAGCCAACGGACAGATCAGCCCCAGCATTTT. As protein: CASSQRTDQPQHF.

The chain uses TRBV7-9 and TRBJ1-1, with 7 bases lining up with TRBD1. The CDR3 sequence is 15 residues long. CDR1 SEHNR and CDR2 FQNEAQ come from the germline V gene (reference sequence). Trimming removed 4 bases from V and 4 bases from J; junction bases left unmatched: 9. The DNA for the CDR3 is TGTGCCAGCAGCTCCAGGACAGGTTCTTCCACTGAAGCTTTCTTT. Amino acids: CASSSRTGSSTEAFF.

V and J are TRBV11-2 and TRBJ1-6; 7 bases fit TRBD1. CDR1 and CDR2 (germline): SGHAT, FQNNGV. V dropped 5 bases and J dropped 10; count of bases not matched to a gene: 5. The CDR3 extends over 13 amino acids. The CDR3 nucleotides are TGTGCCAGCAGCCCGGGGACAGCCTCACCCCTCCACTTT. Translating it yields CASSPGTASPLHF.

The rearrangement links TRBV2 to TRBJ2-7, with 10 bases lining up with TRBD1. Trimming removed 6 bases from V and 5 bases from J; junction bases left unmatched: 10. This CDR3 is 15 amino acids long. CDR1 is SNHLY, CDR2 FYNNEI, per germline. CDR3 bases: TGTGCCAGCAGGAAACTGGGCGGACAGGGGGACGAGCAGTACTTC. Translated: CASRKLGGQGDEQYF.

This clone was counted only a few times. The chain joins TRBV7-9 to TRBJ1-1; D is perhaps TRBD1 (5 bases). Germline values: CDR1 SEHNR, CDR2 FQNEAQ (reference sequence). Between the trimmed V and J ends, which lost 1 base and 3 bases, there was a span of 12 bases. The length of the CDR3 is 15 residues. CDR3 nucleotides: TGTGCCAGCAGCTTAGTTGGGGGGACGGACACTGAAGCTTTCTTT. Translating it yields CASSLVGGTDTEAFF.

The chain joins TRBV5-1 to TRBJ2-6, with 7 bases that match TRBD1. The CDR3 is 16 amino acids. CDR1 SGHRS and CDR2 YFSETQ come from the germline V gene. The J segment lost 5 bases and the V segment lost 2 bases, leaving 7 bases of the junction unmatched. The CDR3, as DNA: TGCGCCAGCAGCTTAGGGGGCGCGATAAGGGCCAACGTCCTGACTTTC. Translation: CASSLGGAIRANVLTF.

A few counts support this clone. The chain links TRBV5-6 to TRBJ1-2; TRBD1 aligns across 9 bases. CDR1 is SGHDT, CDR2 YYEEEE, per germline. This CDR3 contains 16 residues. With 0 bases clipped from V and 5 bases from J, the junction kept 8 bases outside the gene matches. CDR3 nucleotides: TGTGCCAGCAGCTTGGATCCGGGACAGGGAGAGTATGGCTACACCTTC. It specifies CASSLDPGQGEYGYTF.

The chain has TRBV28 and TRBJ1-1; D gene ambiguous. V was cut by 4 bases and J by 2 bases, with 14 bases left in between. CDR1 MDHEN and CDR2 SYDVKM come from the germline V gene. The CDR3 spans 15 residues. The DNA of the CDR3 is TGTGCCAGCAGTTCAGCGGGGTCGGGAAACACTGAAGCTTTCTTT. It encodes CASSSAGSGNTEAFF. Complete variable domain (other parts from reference TRBV28 and TRBJ1-1): DVKVTQSSRYLVKRTGEKVFLECVQDMDHENMFWYRQDPGLGLRLIYFSYDVKMKEKGDIPEGYSVSREKKERFSLILESASTNQTSMYLCASSSAGSGNTEAFFGQGTRLTVV.

The gene calls are TRBV27 and TRBJ2-7; TRBD1 might be the D (6 bases). CDR3 size: 17 residues. The germline V and J ends were trimmed by 2 bases and 2 bases, with 19 bases remaining between them. Germline V gives CDR1 MNHEY, CDR2 SMNVEV (reference sequence). The CDR3 loop is CASSLGGWAGPTYEQYF. The CDR3, as DNA: TGTGCCAGCAGTTTAGGGGGCTGGGCCGGACCAACCTACGAGCAGTACTTC.

The chain couples TRBV7-9 to TRBJ1-1; no clear D gene. Germline CDR1 and CDR2: SEHNR and FQNEAQ (reference sequence). With 1 base removed from V and 4 bases from J, the gap between germline ends came to 13 bases. The CDR3 spans 15 residues. CDR3 DNA: TGTGCCAGCAGCTTAGGAGCAGGTTACAGCACTGAAGCTTTCTTT. This sequence encodes CASSLGAGYSTEAFF.

The gene calls are TRBV2 and TRBJ1-4, with 8 bases lining up with TRBD1. Looked up from germline, CDR1 is SNHLY and CDR2 is FYNNEI. Trimming removed 3 bases from V and 0 bases from J; junction bases left unmatched: 3. CDR3 length: 16 amino acids. Here the CDR3 reads CASSEGQETTNEKLFF. Here the CDR3 DNA reads TGTGCCAGCAGTGAGGGACAGGAGACAACTAATGAAAAACTGTTTTTT.

This clone was seen only a few times. This chain links TRBV18 with TRBJ1-1, with D tentatively TRBD1 (5 bases). The V end was cut by 6 bases, the J end by 1 base, with 12 bases between. The V gene's germline CDR1 is KGHSH and CDR2 LQKENI. The length of the CDR3 is 14 residues. CDR3 bases: TGTGCCAGCTCTCCCAATCAGGGGAACACTGAAGCTTTCTTT. Its translation: CASSPNQGNTEAFF.